The 17 T cell receptor beta chains presented below share a single source sample, sequenced in a study of T cell responses to AZD1222 COVID-19 vaccine. Using immunoSEQ multiplex PCR, the repertoire was profiled, and TCRdb retains in-frame clones only, with some absent. In the table there are 75,000 to 100,000 clones, 90% of which are singletons. The input for sequencing was peripheral blood, taken on day 0 of AZD1222 vaccination. The receptors stem from an adult in good health.

Only one count was recorded for this clone. The chain couples TRBV6-5 to TRBJ1-3; no reliable D call. V dropped 7 bases and J dropped 0 bases, with 10 bases sitting between them. CDR3 length: 14 residues. Germline loops: CDR1 MNHEY, CDR2 SVGAGI. The CDR3 sequence is CASNAGISGNTIYF. CDR3 in DNA: TGTGCCAGCAATGCAGGCATCTCTGGAAACACCATATATTTT.

This chain uses TRBV18 with TRBJ2-2; D unclear. The CDR3 extends over 16 amino acids. V shed 3 bases and J shed 0 bases, with 11 bases lying between them. From germline, CDR1 is KGHSH and CDR2 LQKENI. CDR3 sequence reads: CASSPFAVPNTGELFF. As DNA, the CDR3 is TGTGCCAGCTCACCTTTTGCGGTTCCGAACACCGGGGAGCTGTTTTTT. Drawing the rest from reference TRBV18 and TRBJ2-2, the complete variable domain is NAGVMQNPRHLVRRRGQEARLRCSPMKGHSHVYWYRQLPEEGLKFMVYLQKENIIDESGMPKERFSAEFPKEGPSILRIQQVVRGDSAAYFCASSPFAVPNTGELFFGEGSRLTVL.

This chain connects TRBV25-1 to TRBJ2-2; D is undetermined. The V and J ends lost 4 bases and 2 bases respectively, with 5 bases between them. The CDR3 contains 13 residues. Germline V gene lookup returns CDR1 MGHDK and CDR2 SYGVNS. This CDR3 reads CASSGRNTGELFF. CDR3 bases: TGTGCCAGCAGTGGGCGTAACACCGGGGAGCTGTTTTTT.

The chain has TRBV28 and TRBJ1-5, with D possibly matching TRBD1 (6 bases). CDR1 is MDHEN and CDR2 is SYDVKM in the germline V gene. V gave up 2 bases and J gave up 5 bases, with 10 bases separating them. The CDR3 covers 14 residues. The DNA of the CDR3 is TGTGCCAGCAGTTTAGGGGGGCCGGATCAGCCCCAGCATTTT. Translating it yields CASSLGGPDQPQHF.

The chain links TRBV6-2 or TRBV6-3 to TRBJ2-7; 11 bases map to TRBD2. The CDR3 spans 14 residues. CDR1 and CDR2 from the germline V gene are MNHEY and SVGEGT. J gave up 5 bases and V 4 bases, and 4 bases lay outside the gene matches. The CDR3: CASSSLAGGHEQYF. CDR3 DNA: TGTGCCAGCAGTTCGCTAGCGGGGGGCCACGAGCAGTACTTC.

This sequence joins TRBV6-5 and TRBJ1-4, with a tentative D call TRBD1 (6 bases). In germline, CDR1 is MNHEY, CDR2 SVGAGI. The CDR3 length is 15 residues. The V end lost 7 bases, the J end lost 8 bases, and 20 bases lay between the germline ends. DNA for the CDR3: TGTGCCAGCAACAACCTGGGGGCTTCCGTGGAAAAACTGTTTTTT. Translated: CASNNLGASVEKLFF.

This clone was seen once. One junction end disagrees with the germline gene, perhaps due to a read error. This chain joins TRBV25-1 and TRBJ2-3; D uncertain. CDR1 and CDR2 from the germline V gene are MGHDK and SYGVNS. This CDR3 has 12 amino acids. Written as DNA, the CDR3 is TGTGCCAGCAGTGAATACACAAATACGCAGTATTTT. This codes for CASSEYTNTQYF.

The chain has TRBV29-1 and TRBJ1-2; no reliable D call. The germline V gene encodes CDR1 SQVTM and CDR2 ANQGSEA. This CDR3 comprises 13 residues. V was shortened by 2 bases and J by 2 bases, with 9 bases between the two germline ends. CDR3 amino acids: CSVELAENYGYTF. CDR3 in DNA: TGCAGCGTTGAACTGGCGGAGAACTATGGCTACACCTTC.

This clone has a handful of counts. This sequence joins TRBV7-9 and TRBJ1-5; unclear D gene. CDR1 is SEHNR and CDR2 is FQNEAQ in the germline V gene (reference sequence). This CDR3 has 13 amino acids. Trimming took off 5 bases at V and 7 bases at J, with 12 bases between the two ends. The DNA for the CDR3 is TGTGCCAGCAGCCCGACGGTGTTACAGCCCCAGCATTTT. This codes for CASSPTVLQPQHF.

The J gene is TRBJ1-1, the V gene TRBV19, with TRBD1 as a possible D gene (6 bases). Germline V lookup: CDR1 LNHDA, CDR2 SQIVND (reference sequence). The CDR3 runs to 14 residues. The V gene lost 5 bases and the J gene lost 0 bases, with 10 bases spanning the gap. The CDR3 DNA reads TGTGCCAGTAGTGGGGGGCCATTGAACACTGAAGCTTTCTTT. This encodes CASSGGPLNTEAFF.

This chain uses TRBV4-2 with TRBJ2-7; no clear D gene. The CDR3 is 16 residues long. V gave up 0 bases and J gave up 2 bases, with 14 bases separating them. Germline-derived CDR1 and CDR2 are LGHNA and YNFKEQ. Written as DNA, the CDR3 is TGTGCCAGCAGCCAAGATTGGGCGGCCCCGCCCTACGAGCAGTACTTC. It specifies CASSQDWAAPPYEQYF.

The chain couples TRBV5-5 to TRBJ2-4; no definite D call. Trimming took 0 bases from V and 5 from J, leaving 3 bases between them. Germline loops: CDR1 SGHKS, CDR2 YYEKEE (reference sequence). The CDR3 contains 12 residues. CDR3 loop: CASSLDQNIQYF. Here the CDR3 DNA reads TGTGCCAGCAGCTTGGACCAAAACATTCAGTACTTC.

The chain joins TRBV7-3 to TRBJ2-5, with a possible D match to TRBD1 (6 bases). CDR3 length: 14 amino acids. V lost 2 bases to trimming and J lost 4 bases, with 11 bases between them. CDR1 is SGHTA and CDR2 is FQGTGA in the germline V gene. In nucleotides, the CDR3 is TGTGCCAGCAGCTTATCAGGGGCTGGAGAGACCCAGTACTTC. Translating gives CASSLSGAGETQYF.

V and J are TRBV19 and TRBJ2-2; 10 bases fit TRBD1. The CDR3 is made up of 14 amino acids. J was trimmed by 5 bases and V by 8 bases; bases with no gene match: 5. In germline, CDR1 is LNHDA, CDR2 SQIVND (reference sequence). CDR3 protein: CASDPGQGTGELFF. The CDR3, as DNA: TGTGCCAGTGACCCGGGACAGGGGACCGGGGAGCTGTTTTTT.

This chain joins TRBV7-2 and TRBJ2-1; TRBD2 agrees at 8 bases. Germline V lookup: CDR1 SGHTA, CDR2 FQGNSA. Germline trimming cut 1 base from V and 7 bases from J; bases unmatched to any gene: 6. The CDR3 is made up of 15 amino acids. This chain's CDR3 is CASSLGGTRENEQFF. The DNA for the CDR3 is TGTGCCAGCAGCTTAGGTGGGACTAGGGAGAATGAGCAGTTCTTC.

The chain links TRBV30 to TRBJ1-1; D may be TRBD1 (6 bases). CDR3 length: 13 residues. Germline V gene lookup returns CDR1 GTSNPN and CDR2 SVGIG (reference sequence). Trimming removed 3 bases at V and 3 bases at J, with 11 bases between. The CDR3 protein is CAWSVRGDTEAFF. The CDR3 nucleotides read TGTGCCTGGAGCGTTAGGGGGGACACTGAAGCTTTCTTT.

The chain uses TRBV28 and TRBJ1-1; D might be TRBD1 (6 bases). Trimming stripped 6 bases from V and 5 bases from J, with 19 bases between. The CDR3 consists of 15 residues. Germline V CDR1 and CDR2: MDHEN, SYDVKM. DNA of the CDR3: TGTGCCAGCAGGTCCCAAACAGGGCGGGGGACTGAAGCTTTCTTT. This sequence encodes CASRSQTGRGTEAFF.